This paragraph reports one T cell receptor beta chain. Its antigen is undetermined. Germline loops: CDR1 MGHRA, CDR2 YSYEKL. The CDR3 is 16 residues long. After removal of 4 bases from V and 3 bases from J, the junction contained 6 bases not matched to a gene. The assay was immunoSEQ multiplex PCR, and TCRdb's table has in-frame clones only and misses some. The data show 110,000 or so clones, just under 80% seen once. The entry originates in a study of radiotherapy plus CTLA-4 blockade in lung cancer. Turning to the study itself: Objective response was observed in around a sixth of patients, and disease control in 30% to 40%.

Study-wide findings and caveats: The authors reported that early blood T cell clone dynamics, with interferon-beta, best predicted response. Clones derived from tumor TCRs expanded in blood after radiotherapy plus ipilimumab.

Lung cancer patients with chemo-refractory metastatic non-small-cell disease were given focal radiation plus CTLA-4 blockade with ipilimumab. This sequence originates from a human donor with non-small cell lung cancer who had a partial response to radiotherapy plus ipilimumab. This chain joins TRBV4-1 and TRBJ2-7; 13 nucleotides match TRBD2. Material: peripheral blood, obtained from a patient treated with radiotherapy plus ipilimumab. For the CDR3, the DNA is TGCGCCAGCAGCCCGCCGGGACTAGCGGGAAACTACGAGCAGTACTTC. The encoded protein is CASSPPGLAGNYEQYF.